This paragraph covers one TCR beta chain sequence. These data come from a study of preoperative IRX-2 immunotherapy in early breast cancer. This CDR3 is 16 amino acids long. Germline values: CDR1 SGHTA, CDR2 FQGNSA. Trimming took 5 bases from V and 0 from J; bases not matched to a gene: 4. The method was immunoSEQ multiplex PCR; TCRdb's version includes in-frame clones alone and lacks a portion of them. The sample holds around 62,000 clones, roughly 94% seen once. Treatment: preoperative locoregional IRX-2 cytokine immunotherapy. This phase Ib study tested locoregional IRX-2 cytokine immunotherapy given before surgery.

This TCR was recovered from a human donor with breast cancer. Collection of the sample occurred from a patient treated with IRX-2 immunotherapy. The chain carries TRBV7-2 and TRBJ2-6; TRBD1 aligns across 7 bases. The CDR3 nucleotides read TGTGCCAGCAGCACGGGACAGTTCTCTGGGGCCAACGTCCTGACTTTC. Translating gives CASSTGQFSGANVLTF.